The 10 T cell receptor beta chains presented below share a single source sample, sequenced in a study of CD8 T cells in Susac syndrome. After extraction with the RNeasy kit, roughly 0.45 to 1 ug of the RNA was reverse transcribed using random hexamers. TCRdb reprocessed the immunoSEQ multiplex PCR reads with MiXCR, giving one entry per CDR3 protein. Of 120,000 or so distinct CDR3 sequences listed, roughly 94% are singletons. Sequencing was performed on CD4+ T cells from PBMCs. The receptors stem from a human donor with multiple sclerosis.

This clonotype was seen once. CDR3 amino acids: CASTGGTYEQYF. The CDR3 nucleotides read TGTGCCAGCACCGGTGGGACCTACGAGCAGTACTTC. This rearrangement joins TRBV11-2 to TRBJ2-7; D unresolved. The length of the CDR3 is 12 residues. Germline assignment: CDR1 SGHAT and CDR2 FQNNGV. V was shortened by 7 bases and J by 2 bases, with 9 bases between the two germline ends.

This chain connects TRBV7-8 to TRBJ2-3; 8 bases agree with TRBD2. The CDR3 runs to 17 residues. V gave up 2 bases and J gave up 5 bases; unmatched junction bases: 12. CDR1 is SGHVS, CDR2 FQNEAQ, per germline. The CDR3, as DNA: TGTGCCAGCAGCTTAAACAGCGGGGGAACCCGGGTAGATACGCAGTATTTT. Its protein is CASSLNSGGTRVDTQYF.

The chain links TRBV14 to TRBJ1-4; no definite D call. The CDR3 spans 13 residues. Trimming removed 1 base from V and 11 bases from J, with 11 bases in between. Germline V gene lookup returns CDR1 SGHDN and CDR2 FVKESK. The chain's CDR3 is CASSQAATEKLFF. The CDR3 nucleotides are TGTGCCAGCAGCCAAGCGGCCACGGAGAAACTGTTTTTT.

This chain connects TRBV2 to TRBJ2-7, with 9 bases lining up with TRBD1. Germline V gene data show CDR1 as SNHLY and CDR2 as FYNNEI. V dropped 7 bases and J dropped 6; count of bases not matched to a gene: 10. This CDR3 region has 14 residues. The CDR3 nucleotides are TGTGCCAGCACTCAAGGGGGACAGGGCGGCGAGCAGTACTTC. Translation gives CASTQGGQGGEQYF.

CDR3 DNA sequence: TGTGCCAGCAGCGTAGGATGGCGGGAGAAAGAGACCCAGTACTTC. This sequence encodes CASSVGWREKETQYF. The chain joins TRBV9 to TRBJ2-5, with 7 bases aligning to TRBD2. Germline assignment: CDR1 SGDLS and CDR2 YYNGEE. With V trimmed by 0 bases and J by 3 bases, 5 bases remained unmatched. This CDR3 has 15 residues.

The chain carries TRBV7-9 and TRBJ2-2, with D tentatively TRBD1 (6 bases). This CDR3 spans 15 amino acids. Germline V lookup: CDR1 SEHNR, CDR2 FQNEAQ (reference sequence). Trimming cost V 5 bases and J 6 bases, with 16 bases left between them. This CDR3 is CASSITRGKAGELFF. The CDR3 nucleotides read TGTGCCAGCAGCATTACCAGGGGAAAGGCCGGGGAGCTGTTTTTT.

The J gene is TRBJ2-3, the V gene TRBV12-3 or TRBV12-4, with D perhaps TRBD2 (5 bases). V dropped 5 bases and J dropped 2 bases, with 8 bases sitting between them. The CDR3 spans 13 residues. The CDR3 loop is CASSRGYTDTQYF. Written as DNA, the CDR3 is TGTGCCAGCAGTCGGGGATACACAGATACGCAGTATTTT.

The V and J genes are TRBV7-2 and TRBJ2-7; D assignment may be TRBD1 or TRBD2 (5 bases each). The ends were cut back, 1 base at V and 6 bases at J, with 13 bases in the middle. CDR3 length equals 14 residues. Per the germline V gene, CDR1 is SGHTA and CDR2 is FQGNSA. The CDR3 spells CASSLGGTSIEQYF. The CDR3 DNA reads as TGTGCCAGCAGCTTAGGAGGGACCTCTATCGAGCAGTACTTC.

The rearrangement links TRBV7-9 to TRBJ2-6; unclear D gene. The CDR3 has 14 amino acids. CDR1 and CDR2 (germline): SEHNR, FQNEAQ (reference sequence). Trimming left V 7 bases short and J 2 bases short, with 9 bases between. The CDR3 spells CASKVVAGANVLTF. The CDR3 nucleotides read TGTGCCAGCAAGGTAGTCGCTGGGGCCAACGTCCTGACTTTC.

The rearrangement links TRBV19 to TRBJ2-5; weak D call: TRBD1 (8 bases). The CDR3 is 14 amino acids. V was trimmed by 5 bases and J by 5 bases, leaving 15 bases between them. The germline CDR1 and CDR2 sequences are LNHDA and SQIVND (reference sequence). As DNA, the CDR3 is TGTGCCAGTAGTGGTACAGGGGGAGGGGAGACCCAGTACTTC. Its translation is CASSGTGGGETQYF.